This entry lists 8 T cell receptor beta chains sequenced from one sample in a study of T cell responses to AZD1222 COVID-19 vaccine. The method was immunoSEQ multiplex PCR; TCRdb's version includes in-frame clones alone and lacks a portion of them. The sample contains almost 50,000 clones, more than 60% of which appear only once. The sample in question was peripheral blood, obtained on day 0 of MenACWY control vaccination. Receptors originate from an adult in good health.

Written as DNA, the CDR3 is TGTGCCAGCAGTTTAGGGGTCTCTGGGGCCAACGTCCTGACTTTC. The encoded protein is CASSLGVSGANVLTF. The gene calls are TRBV27 and TRBJ2-6, with D hard to call. The germline V gene encodes CDR1 MNHEY and CDR2 SMNVEV (reference sequence). The CDR3 length is 15 residues. Trimming pared 2 bases from V and 0 bases from J, leaving 5 bases between.

The chain links TRBV27 to TRBJ1-5; D not resolved. The germline CDR1 and CDR2 sequences are MNHEY and SMNVEV (reference sequence). The CDR3 runs to 14 residues. Trimming removed 4 bases at V and 2 bases at J, with 9 bases between. The CDR3 DNA reads as TGTGCCAGCAGTTCTTACACAGGCAATCAGCCCCAGCATTTT. It yields the protein CASSSYTGNQPQHF.

The chain couples TRBV27 to TRBJ2-5, with a possible D match to TRBD2 (6 bases). The germline CDR1 and CDR2 sequences are MNHEY and SMNVEV (reference sequence). The ends were cut back, 6 bases at V and 1 base at J, with 15 bases in the middle. The CDR3 length is 15 residues. The CDR3 sequence is CASSSRGRSQETQYF. The CDR3 DNA reads as TGTGCCAGCAGCTCCCGAGGGAGGAGCCAAGAGACCCAGTACTTC.

V is TRBV19 and J is TRBJ1-2; D is unclear. V was shortened by 10 bases and J by 3 bases, with 12 bases between the two germline ends. The CDR3 has 12 amino acids. Per the germline V gene, CDR1 is LNHDA and CDR2 is SQIVND (reference sequence). This CDR3 is CATTSLHYGYTF. CDR3 nucleotide sequence: TGTGCCACCACAAGTCTGCACTATGGCTACACCTTC.

The count of this clone is one. The genes are TRBV21-1 and TRBJ2-7; the table's TRBD1 call for D was not verified on the DNA. TRBV21-1 is a pseudogene locus. The CDR3 is 13 amino acids. The CDR3 DNA is TGTGCCAGCAGCAAAGAGTCCAGGGCCGAGCAGTACGTC. Protein sequence: CASSKESRAEQYV.

This clone has more than one count but fewer than ten. The chain has TRBV11-2 and TRBJ1-1, with a possible D match to TRBD1 (6 bases). The germline V gene has CDR1 SGHAT and CDR2 FQNNGV. V was shortened by 2 bases and J by 5 bases, with 12 bases between the two germline ends. The CDR3 has 14 amino acids. In DNA form, the CDR3 reads TGTGCCAGCAGCTTACAGGGGTATGTGACTGAAGCTTTCTTT. The encoded protein is CASSLQGYVTEAFF.

The V call is TRBV30, the J call TRBJ1-1; D not resolved. This CDR3 contains 16 residues. Germline-derived CDR1 and CDR2 are GTSNPN and SVGIG (reference sequence). Trimming removed 2 bases from V and 0 bases from J, with 16 bases in between. The CDR3 is CAWSRPPTTMNTEAFF. In DNA, the CDR3 is TGTGCCTGGAGTCGGCCCCCCACCACTATGAACACTGAAGCTTTCTTT.

For the CDR3, the DNA is TGTGCCAGCTCACCCGGACAGGGGGCTGAAGCTTTCTTT. Its protein product is CASSPGQGAEAFF. The chain joins TRBV18 to TRBJ1-1, with 10 bases identical to TRBD1. Trimming at V came to 3 bases and at J to 6 bases, leaving 1 base not matched to a gene. The V gene's germline CDR1 is KGHSH and CDR2 LQKENI. The CDR3 length is 13 residues.